A selection of T cell receptor beta chains follows, all from one sample in a study of T cell responses to AZD1222 COVID-19 vaccine. Generated by immunoSEQ multiplex PCR, the TCRdb table keeps only in-frame clones and is missing some. The data contain 150,000 to 200,000 clones, about 94% of them singletons. The sample was peripheral blood, taken on day 0 of AZD1222 vaccination. Receptors were obtained from an adult in good health. CDR3s include the opening cysteine and the closing phenylalanine or tryptophan. D genes are given only for firm matches. Only part of the rows carry a size: once, few, many, or a class if the clone is expanded.

13,.,.,TRBV27,TRBJ2-5,TGTGCCAGCAGTGACTCTGCTCAAGAGACCCAGTACTTC,CASSDSAQETQYF
14,once,.,TRBV9,TRBJ2-7,TGTGCCAGCAGCGTAGCGGGGCAGGGGTACGAGCAGTACTTC,CASSVAGQGYEQYF
10,.,.,TRBV20-1,TRBJ2-3,TGCAGTGTTTACACAGATACGCAGTATTTT,CSVYTDTQYF
15,.,.,TRBV3-1/TRBV3-2,TRBJ1-2,TGTGCCAGCAGCCAAGCAGGGGCTGTAGGGTATGGCTACACCTTC,CASSQAGAVGYGYTF
16,.,TRBD1,TRBV28,TRBJ2-4,TGTGCCAGCAGTCCGACAGGGGTCGGGGCCAAAAACATTCAGTACTTC,CASSPTGVGAKNIQYF
13,few,.,TRBV29-1,TRBJ2-7,TGCAGCGTTGAACTAAGGCCACGTAGGGAGCAGTACTTC,CSVELRPRREQYF
15,once,TRBD1,TRBV28,TRBJ2-1,TGTGCCAGCAGCTCCGGGACAGGGGCCTGGAATGAGCAGTTCTTC,CASSSGTGAWNEQFF
15,.,TRBD1,TRBV14,TRBJ1-6,TGTGCCAGCAGCCAAGGAACAGGGGGTAGGACACCCCTCCACTTT,CASSQGTGGRTPLHF
15,.,TRBD2,TRBV6-2/TRBV6-3,TRBJ2-3,TGTGCCAGCAGTTACGGCGGGGGGACCACAGATACGCAGTATTTT,CASSYGGGTTDTQYF
16,.,.,TRBV6-5,TRBJ2-7,TGTGCCAGCAGTTACGTACACCTCGGGGGTCCCTACGAGCAGTACTTC,CASSYVHLGGPYEQYF
18,.,.,TRBV6-1,TRBJ2-1,TGTGCCAGCAGTGAAGCTGTCGGGGCGGGGTGGGCTGGCGATGAGCAGTTCTTC,CASSEAVGAGWAGDEQFF
17,once,.,TRBV7-8,TRBJ1-1,TGTGCCAGCAGCTTACCCAGGGGTCCTTCCATGAACACTGAAGCTTTCTTT,CASSLPRGPSMNTEAFF
19,.,TRBD1,TRBV18,TRBJ2-1,TGTGCCAGCTCACCAACCTCGGGACAGGGGAAGGGCTCCTACAATGAGCAGTTCTTC,CASSPTSGQGKGSYNEQFF
14,.,.,TRBV5-5,TRBJ1-3,TGTGCCAGCAGCTCAGGGTCTACTGGAAACACCATATATTTT,CASSSGSTGNTIYF
15,.,TRBD1,TRBV18,TRBJ2-5,TGTGCCAGCTTCAATCCCGGGACAGGGTACGAGACCCAGTACTTC,CASFNPGTGYETQYF
17,once,TRBD2,TRBV7-9,TRBJ2-3,TGTGCCAGCACCCCCGGGACTAGCGGAAAGGGGACAGATACGCAGTATTTT,CASTPGTSGKGTDTQYF
14,few,TRBD1,TRBV7-9,TRBJ2-7,TGTGCCAGCAGCTCGCTTGGGACAGGGGGGGAGCAGTACTTC,CASSSLGTGGEQYF
18,.,TRBD2,TRBV11-2,TRBJ2-3,TGTGCCAGCAGCTTAGGGGTGACAGCGGGAGGTAAGGCGGATACGCAGTATTTT,CASSLGVTAGGKADTQYF
15,.,.,TRBV7-8,TRBJ2-7,TGTGCCAGCAGCTTAGGACCGGACAGACCCTACGAGCAGTACTTC,CASSLGPDRPYEQYF
13,.,.,TRBV5-1,TRBJ2-7,TGCGCCAGCAGCCCCGCCGGGCTGTACGAGCAGTACTTC,CASSPAGLYEQYF
14,.,TRBD2,TRBV20-1,TRBJ2-3,TGCAGTGCTAGTGCGGGAGGGCCGTCGGATACGCAGTATTTT,CSASAGGPSDTQYF
15,.,TRBD1,TRBV19,TRBJ1-1,TGTGCCAGTAGCTCAGGGGGGGCAGTCCGCACTGAAGCTTTCTTT,CASSSGGAVRTEAFF
11,.,.,TRBV20-1,TRBJ1-4,TGCAGTGCTAGAGATGTCGAAAAACTGTTTTTT,CSARDVEKLFF
16,.,.,TRBV9,TRBJ2-1,TGTGCCAGCAGCGTAGAAGGGTTGGCTATTTACAATGAGCAGTTCTTC,CASSVEGLAIYNEQFF
13,.,TRBD1,TRBV19,TRBJ1-2,TGTGCCAGCCGAAGACAGGGCCAGGATGGCTACACCTTC,CASRRQGQDGYTF
15,once,.,TRBV5-4,TRBJ2-1,TGTGCCAGCAGGGCTGGGGTCAGCTCCTACAATGAGCAGTTCTTC,CASRAGVSSYNEQFF
13,.,.,TRBV2,TRBJ1-4,TGTGCCAGCAGTCAGGTTGCTAATGAAAAACTGTTTTTT,CASSQVANEKLFF
15,.,.,TRBV5-4,TRBJ2-1,TGTGCCAGCAGCTGGTTGGGTTACTCCTACAATGAGCAGTTCTTC,CASSWLGYSYNEQFF
19,.,.,TRBV5-1,TRBJ2-3,TGCGCCAGCAGCCTCGGGCCAATGGAGGAGACAGTACGGAGAGATACGCAGTATTTT,CASSLGPMEETVRRDTQYF
15,.,.,TRBV30,TRBJ1-4,TGTGCCTGGGGACTAAAGACAGGCGGAAATGAAAAACTGTTTTTT,CAWGLKTGGNEKLFF
15,.,.,TRBV2,TRBJ1-5,TGTGCCAGCAGTGATGCGGGGGCACGCAATCAGCCCCAGCATTTT,CASSDAGARNQPQHF
13,.,.,TRBV28,TRBJ1-1,TGTGCCAGCAGCGTCCCGGGGGACACGAGGGCTTTCTTT,CASSVPGDTRAFF
16,.,TRBD2,TRBV7-9,TRBJ2-1,TGTGCCAGCAGCTTAGTCCTAGCGGGAGGGAACAATGAGCAGTTCTTC,CASSLVLAGGNNEQFF
17,.,TRBD1,TRBV19,TRBJ1-1,TGTGCCAGTAGTATAGGGGTTTTGACAGGGAGTGGGACTGAAGCTTTCTTT,CASSIGVLTGSGTEAFF
19,.,.,TRBV11-2,TRBJ1-2,TGTGCCAGCAGCTTATTTTCCCCCGCTACGAGGGGAGCTAACTATGGCTACACCTTC,CASSLFSPATRGANYGYTF
14,.,.,TRBV28,TRBJ1-1,TGTGCCAGCAGGATCCCCCTTATGAACACTGAAGCTTTCTTT,CASRIPLMNTEAFF
15,.,.,TRBV11-2,TRBJ2-3,TGTGCCAGCAGCTTAGAGCCGGGGAACACAGATACGCAGTATTTT,CASSLEPGNTDTQYF
15,.,.,TRBV29-1,TRBJ2-5,TGCAGCGTTGGCTTATCGGGAGACCCACAAGAGACCCAGTACTTC,CSVGLSGDPQETQYF
16,once,TRBD1,TRBV19,TRBJ1-1,TGTGCCAGTAGTAGTAATAACCGGGACAGAAACACTGAAGCTTTCTTT,CASSSNNRDRNTEAFF
17,.,TRBD2,TRBV7-6,TRBJ2-1,TGTGCCAGCAGCTCTACCCCGGGACTAGCGGGCCCCAATGAGCAGTTCTTC,CASSSTPGLAGPNEQFF